What follows describes a single T cell receptor (beta chain). One entry per CDR3 protein, called by TCRdb with MiXCR from the 5' RACE reads. The sample includes 110,000 to 150,000 distinct CDR3 sequences, under 30% seen only once; the top ten take roughly 25%. Germline CDR1 and CDR2: MNHNY and SVGAGI (reference sequence). This CDR3 has 17 residues. Losses at the gene ends were 2 bases for V and 0 bases for J; bases not matched to a gene: 4. The data derive from a study of T-cell memory formation after mild COVID-19. The specimen was PBMCs or a T cell subset sorted from them (not recorded which). The chain carries TRBV6-6 and TRBJ2-3, with 11 bases fitting TRBD1. The clonotype was recovered from an adult woman who had mild COVID-19 (a few samples of this study predate the infection). Cell type and time point are not known. CDR3 nucleotide sequence: TGTGCCAGCAGTTACCCGGGACAGGGGGAAAGCACAGATACGCAGTATTTT. Translating gives CASSYPGQGESTDTQYF.